The T cell receptor beta chain under discussion was sequenced for a study of control samples from healthy donors and cancer patients. Generated by immunoSEQ multiplex PCR, the TCRdb table keeps only in-frame clones and is missing some. The table lists more than 100,000 clones, around 89% of them singletons, with about 19% in the top ten. This CDR3 contains 15 residues. The V segment lost 2 bases and the J segment 7 bases; nucleotides outside the gene matches: 10. Germline V gene lookup returns CDR1 WNHNN and CDR2 SYGVQD (reference sequence). Only one count was recorded for this clone. V is TRBV10-1 and J is TRBJ2-5, with 7 positions matching TRBD2. The receptor was derived from a man between 60 and 75 years old with lung cancer. The sequenced sample consisted of PBMCs. As DNA, the CDR3 is TGCGCCAGCAGTGAGATGGCGAGTTCGGGAGGGACCCAGTACTTC. Its protein is CASSEMASSGGTQYF.